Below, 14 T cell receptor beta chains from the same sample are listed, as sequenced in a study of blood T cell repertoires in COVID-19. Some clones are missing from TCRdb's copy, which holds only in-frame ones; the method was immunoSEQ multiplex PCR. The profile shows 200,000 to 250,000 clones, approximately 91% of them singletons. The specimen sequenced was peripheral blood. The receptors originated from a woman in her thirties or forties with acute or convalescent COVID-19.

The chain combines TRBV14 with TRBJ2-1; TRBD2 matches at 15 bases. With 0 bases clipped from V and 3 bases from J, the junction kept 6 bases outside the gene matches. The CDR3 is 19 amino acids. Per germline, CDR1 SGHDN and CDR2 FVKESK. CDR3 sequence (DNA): TGTGCCAGCAGCCAAGAGTGGACTAGCGGGGGGGCCTACTACAATGAGCAGTTCTTC. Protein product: CASSQEWTSGGAYYNEQFF.

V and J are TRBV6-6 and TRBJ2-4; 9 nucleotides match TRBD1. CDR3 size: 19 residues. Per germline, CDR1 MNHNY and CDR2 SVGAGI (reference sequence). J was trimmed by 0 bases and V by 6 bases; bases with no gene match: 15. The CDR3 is CASSSLRDRVTLAKNIQYF. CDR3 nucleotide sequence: TGTGCCAGCAGCTCACTCCGGGACAGGGTTACCTTAGCCAAAAACATTCAGTACTTC.

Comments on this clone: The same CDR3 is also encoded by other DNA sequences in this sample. CDR3 loop: CASSDDSEDTEAFF. Written as DNA, the CDR3 is TGTGCCAGCAGTGACGACTCAGAGGACACTGAAGCTTTCTTT. J is TRBJ1-1 and V is TRBV6-4; D ambiguous. Germline V gene sequence: CDR1 MRHNA, CDR2 SNTAGT. Trimming took 2 bases from V and 3 from J, leaving 10 bases between them. This CDR3 has 14 residues.

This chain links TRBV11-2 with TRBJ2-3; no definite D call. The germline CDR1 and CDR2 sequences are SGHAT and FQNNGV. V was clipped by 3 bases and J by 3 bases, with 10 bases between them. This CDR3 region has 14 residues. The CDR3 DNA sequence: TGTGCCAGCAGCTTGGGCCCGACGACAGATACGCAGTATTTT. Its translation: CASSLGPTTDTQYF.

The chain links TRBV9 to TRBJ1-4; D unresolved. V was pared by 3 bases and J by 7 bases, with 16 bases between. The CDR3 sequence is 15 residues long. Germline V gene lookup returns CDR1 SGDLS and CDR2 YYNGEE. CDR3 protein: CASSAGLGGSEKLFF. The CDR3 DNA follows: TGTGCCAGCAGCGCCGGCCTCGGCGGGAGTGAAAAACTGTTTTTT.

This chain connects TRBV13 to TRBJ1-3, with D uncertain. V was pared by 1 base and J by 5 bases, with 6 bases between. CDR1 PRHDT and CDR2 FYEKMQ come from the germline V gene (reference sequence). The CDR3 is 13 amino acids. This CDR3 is CASSLAGRNTIYF. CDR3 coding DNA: TGTGCCAGCAGCTTAGCAGGTAGAAACACCATATATTTT. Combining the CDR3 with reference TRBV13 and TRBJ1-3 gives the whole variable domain AAGVIQSPRHLIKEKRETATLKCYPIPRHDTVYWYQQGPGQDPQFLISFYEKMQSDKGSIPDRFSAQQFSDYHSELNMSSLELGDSALYFCASSLAGRNTIYFGEGSWLTVV.

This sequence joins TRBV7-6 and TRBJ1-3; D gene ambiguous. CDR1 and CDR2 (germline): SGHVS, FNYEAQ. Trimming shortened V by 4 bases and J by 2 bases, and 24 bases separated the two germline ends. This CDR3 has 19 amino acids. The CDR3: CASSYPARGKGLPGNTIYF. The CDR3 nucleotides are TGTGCCAGCAGCTACCCCGCTCGGGGAAAAGGTTTGCCTGGAAACACCATATATTTT.

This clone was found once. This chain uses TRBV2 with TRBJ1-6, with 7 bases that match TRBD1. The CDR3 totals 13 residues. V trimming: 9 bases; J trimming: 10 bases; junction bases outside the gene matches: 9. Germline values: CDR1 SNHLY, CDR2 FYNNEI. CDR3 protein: CARTTGVGSPLHF. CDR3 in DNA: TGTGCCAGAACTACAGGGGTTGGGTCACCCCTCCACTTT.

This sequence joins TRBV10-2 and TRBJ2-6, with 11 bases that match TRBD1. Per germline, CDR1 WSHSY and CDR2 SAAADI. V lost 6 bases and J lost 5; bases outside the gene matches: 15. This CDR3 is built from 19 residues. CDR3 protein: CASSPSRTGGYLRANVLTF. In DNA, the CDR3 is TGCGCCAGCAGCCCTTCCCGGACAGGGGGCTACCTACGGGCCAACGTCCTGACTTTC.

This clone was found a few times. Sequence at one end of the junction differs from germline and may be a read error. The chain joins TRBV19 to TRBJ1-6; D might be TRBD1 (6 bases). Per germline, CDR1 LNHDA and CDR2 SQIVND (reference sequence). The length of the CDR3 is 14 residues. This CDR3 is CASSLDRLNSPLHF. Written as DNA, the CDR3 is TGTGCCAGTAGTCTAGACAGGTTGAATTCACCCCTCCACTTT.

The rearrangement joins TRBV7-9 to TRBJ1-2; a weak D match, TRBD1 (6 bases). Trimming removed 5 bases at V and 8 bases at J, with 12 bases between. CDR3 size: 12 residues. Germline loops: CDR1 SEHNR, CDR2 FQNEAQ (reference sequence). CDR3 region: CASSIQGRGYTF. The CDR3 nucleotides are TGTGCCAGCAGCATACAGGGAAGGGGCTACACCTTC. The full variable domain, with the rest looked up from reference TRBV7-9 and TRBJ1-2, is DTGVSQNPRHKITKRGQNVTFRCDPISEHNRLYWYRQTLGQGPEFLTYFQNEAQLEKSRLLSDRFSAERPKGSFSTLEIQRTEQGDSAMYLCASSIQGRGYTFGSGTRLTVV.

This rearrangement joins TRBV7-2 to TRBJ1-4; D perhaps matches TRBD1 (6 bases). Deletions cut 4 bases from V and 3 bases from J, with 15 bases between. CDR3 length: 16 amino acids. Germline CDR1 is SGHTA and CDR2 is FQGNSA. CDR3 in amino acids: CASSSGMTGPNEKLFF. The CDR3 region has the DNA TGTGCCAGCAGCTCAGGGATGACAGGACCTAATGAAAAACTGTTTTTT.

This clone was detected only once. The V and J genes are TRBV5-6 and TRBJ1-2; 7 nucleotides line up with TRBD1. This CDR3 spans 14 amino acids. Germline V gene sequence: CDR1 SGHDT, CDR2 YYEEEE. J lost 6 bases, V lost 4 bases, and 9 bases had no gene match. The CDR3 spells CASSLDRVLNGYTF. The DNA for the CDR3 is TGTGCCAGCAGCCTCGACAGGGTTTTGAATGGCTACACCTTC.

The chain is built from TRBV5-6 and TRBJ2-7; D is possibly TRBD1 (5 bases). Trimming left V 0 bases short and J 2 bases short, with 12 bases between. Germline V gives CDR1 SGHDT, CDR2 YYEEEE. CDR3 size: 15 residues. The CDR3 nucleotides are TGTGCCAGCAGCTTGGACAGGAACCAAGCCTACGAGCAGTACGTC. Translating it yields CASSLDRNQAYEQYV.